The TCR beta chain under discussion was sequenced for a study of OX40 agonist ivuxolimab in advanced cancers. Study at large: Patients were dosed with the agonistic anti-OX40 (CD134) antibody ivuxolimab. Points from the study as a whole: Doses of 0.1 to 3.0 mg/kg were accompanied by clonal expansion of CD4+ and CD8+ blood T cells by week 6. Those patients achieving a partial response at 0.1-3.0 mg/kg showed among the lowest clonal expansion.

Assay: immunoSEQ multiplex PCR; the TCRdb copy retains only in-frame clones and omits some. The table lists roughly 63,000 clones, roughly 89% of them singletons. This CDR3 comprises 17 residues. J was trimmed by 5 bases and V by 3 bases; bases with no gene match: 6. The germline gives CDR1 MGHRA, CDR2 YSYEKL. A note on this clone: No antigen is known for it.

Sequences were derived from CD4+ or CD8+ T cells sorted from blood, sampled in a trial of the OX40 agonist ivuxolimab. This TCR was sampled from an adult with an advanced solid tumor such as melanoma, head and neck, liver or kidney cancer. The chain carries TRBV4-1 and TRBJ2-2; TRBD2 agrees at 13 bases. DNA for the CDR3: TGCGCCAGCAGCCAGGCTGGACTAGCGGGAGTAACCGGGGAGCTGTTTTTT. It encodes CASSQAGLAGVTGELFF.